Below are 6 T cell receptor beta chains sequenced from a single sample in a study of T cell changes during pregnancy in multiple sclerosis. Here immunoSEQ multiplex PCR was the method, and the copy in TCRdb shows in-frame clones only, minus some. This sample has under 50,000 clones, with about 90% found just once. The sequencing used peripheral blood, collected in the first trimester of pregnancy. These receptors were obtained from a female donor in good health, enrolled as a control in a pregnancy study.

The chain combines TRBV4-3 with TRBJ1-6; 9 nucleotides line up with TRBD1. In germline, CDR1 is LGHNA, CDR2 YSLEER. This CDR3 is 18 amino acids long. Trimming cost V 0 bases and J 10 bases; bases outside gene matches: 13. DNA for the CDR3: TGCGCCAGCAGCCAAGATGGGTCGGGACAGGGCTCCAGGTCACCCCTCCACTTT. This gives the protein CASSQDGSGQGSRSPLHF.

CDR3 sequence reads: CAIKTGVRSGELFF. The DNA for the CDR3 is TGTGCCATCAAGACAGGGGTGCGATCCGGGGAGCTGTTTTTT. The chain combines TRBV27 with TRBJ2-2; TRBD1 aligns across 8 bases. Per the germline V gene, CDR1 is MNHEY and CDR2 is SMNVEV (reference sequence). The CDR3 length is 14 residues. Trimming took 10 bases from V and 6 from J; bases not matched to a gene: 10.

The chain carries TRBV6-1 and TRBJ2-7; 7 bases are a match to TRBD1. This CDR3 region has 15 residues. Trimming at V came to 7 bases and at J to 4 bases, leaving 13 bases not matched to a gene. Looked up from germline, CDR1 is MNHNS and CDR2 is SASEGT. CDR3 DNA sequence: TGTGCCAGCATTAACCCGCAGGGGGTTGTTTACGAGCAGTACTTC. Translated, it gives CASINPQGVVYEQYF.

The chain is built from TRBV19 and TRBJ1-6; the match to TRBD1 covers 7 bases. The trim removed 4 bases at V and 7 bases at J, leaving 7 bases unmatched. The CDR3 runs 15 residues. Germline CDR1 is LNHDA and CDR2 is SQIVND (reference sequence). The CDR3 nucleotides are TGTGCCAGTAGTAGCGCAGGGGGGTGGAATTCACCCCTCCACTTT. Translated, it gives CASSSAGGWNSPLHF.

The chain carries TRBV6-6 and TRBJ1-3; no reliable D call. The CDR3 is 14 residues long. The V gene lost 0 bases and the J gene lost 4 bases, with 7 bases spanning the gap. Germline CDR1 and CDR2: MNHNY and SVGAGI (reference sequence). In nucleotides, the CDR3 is TGTGCCAGCAGTTACTCTAATCCGGGAAACACCATATATTTT. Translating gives CASSYSNPGNTIYF.

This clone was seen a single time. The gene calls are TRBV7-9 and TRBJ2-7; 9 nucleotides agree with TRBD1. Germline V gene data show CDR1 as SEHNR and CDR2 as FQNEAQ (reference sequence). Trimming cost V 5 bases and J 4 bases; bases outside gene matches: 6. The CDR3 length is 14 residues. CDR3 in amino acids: CASSPGTGMYEQYF. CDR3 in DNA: TGTGCCAGCAGCCCCGGGACAGGGATGTACGAGCAGTACTTC.